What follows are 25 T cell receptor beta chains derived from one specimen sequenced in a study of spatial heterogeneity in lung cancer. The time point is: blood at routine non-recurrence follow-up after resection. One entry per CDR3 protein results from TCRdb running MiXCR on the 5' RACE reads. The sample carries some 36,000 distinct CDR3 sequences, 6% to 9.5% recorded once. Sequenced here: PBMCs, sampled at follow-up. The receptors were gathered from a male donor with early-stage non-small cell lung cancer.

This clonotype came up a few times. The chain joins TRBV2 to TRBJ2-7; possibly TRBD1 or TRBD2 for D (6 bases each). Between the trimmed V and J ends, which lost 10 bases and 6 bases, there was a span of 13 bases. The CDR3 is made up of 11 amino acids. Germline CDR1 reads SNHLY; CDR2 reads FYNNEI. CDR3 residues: CANRPGAEQYF. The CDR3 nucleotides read TGTGCCAACAGACCGGGGGCCGAGCAGTACTTC.

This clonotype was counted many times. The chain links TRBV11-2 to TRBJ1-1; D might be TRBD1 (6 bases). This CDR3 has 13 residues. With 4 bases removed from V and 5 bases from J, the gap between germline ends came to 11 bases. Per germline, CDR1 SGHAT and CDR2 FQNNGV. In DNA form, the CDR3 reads TGTGCCAGCAGCTCCCGCAGGGGAACTGAAGCTTTCTTT. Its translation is CASSSRRGTEAFF.

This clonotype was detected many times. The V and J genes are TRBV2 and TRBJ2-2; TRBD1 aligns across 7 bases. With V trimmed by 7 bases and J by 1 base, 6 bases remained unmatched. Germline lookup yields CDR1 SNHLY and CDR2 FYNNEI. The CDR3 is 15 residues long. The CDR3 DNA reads TGTGCCAGCAAGGAACAGGGGAGGAACACCGGGGAGCTGTTTTTT. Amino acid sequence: CASKEQGRNTGELFF.

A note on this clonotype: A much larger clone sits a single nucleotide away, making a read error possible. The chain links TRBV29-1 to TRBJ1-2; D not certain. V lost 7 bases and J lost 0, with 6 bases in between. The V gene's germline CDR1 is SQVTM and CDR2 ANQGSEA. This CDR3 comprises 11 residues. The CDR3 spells CSASSNYGYTF. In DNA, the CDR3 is TGCAGCGCAAGCTCTAACTATGGCTACACCTTC.

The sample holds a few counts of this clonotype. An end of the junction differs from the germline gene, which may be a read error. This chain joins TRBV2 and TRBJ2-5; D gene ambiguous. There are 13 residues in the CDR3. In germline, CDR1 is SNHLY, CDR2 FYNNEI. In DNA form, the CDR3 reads TGTGTCAGCAGCTGGAAAGACCAAGAGACCCAGTACTTC. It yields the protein CVSSWKDQETQYF.

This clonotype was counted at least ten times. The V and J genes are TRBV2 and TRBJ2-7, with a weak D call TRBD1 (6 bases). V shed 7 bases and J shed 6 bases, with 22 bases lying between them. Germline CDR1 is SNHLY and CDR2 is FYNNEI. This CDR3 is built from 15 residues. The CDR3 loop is CASNDLLGALGEQYF. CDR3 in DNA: TGTGCCAGCAACGACCTCCTGGGGGCCCTTGGCGAGCAGTACTTC.

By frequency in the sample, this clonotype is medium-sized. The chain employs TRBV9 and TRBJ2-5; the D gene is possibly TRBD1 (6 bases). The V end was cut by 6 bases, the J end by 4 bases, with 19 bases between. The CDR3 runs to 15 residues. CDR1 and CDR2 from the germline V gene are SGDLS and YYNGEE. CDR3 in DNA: TGTGCCAGCACCGCCGCGGACAGCCCGAGAGAGACCCAGTACTTC. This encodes CASTAADSPRETQYF.

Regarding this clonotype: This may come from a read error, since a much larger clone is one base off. The CDR3: CTSSSDSNTEAFF. The CDR3, as DNA: TGTACCAGCAGCTCAGACAGTAACACTGAAGCTTTCTTT. The chain employs TRBV7-3 and TRBJ1-1, with a weak D call TRBD1 (5 bases). The CDR3 is made up of 13 amino acids. From germline, CDR1 is SGHTA and CDR2 FQGTGA.

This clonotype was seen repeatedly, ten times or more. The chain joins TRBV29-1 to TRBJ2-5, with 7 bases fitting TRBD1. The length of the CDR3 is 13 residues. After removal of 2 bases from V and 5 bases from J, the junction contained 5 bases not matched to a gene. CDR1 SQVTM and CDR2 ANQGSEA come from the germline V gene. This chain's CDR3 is CSVESRGWETQYF. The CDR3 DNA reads TGCAGCGTTGAAAGCAGGGGGTGGGAGACCCAGTACTTC.

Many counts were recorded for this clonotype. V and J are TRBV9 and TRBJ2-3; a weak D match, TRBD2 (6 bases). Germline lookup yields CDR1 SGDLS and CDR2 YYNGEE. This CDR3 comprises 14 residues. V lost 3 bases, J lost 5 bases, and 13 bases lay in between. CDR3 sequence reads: CASSEFGGIDTQYF. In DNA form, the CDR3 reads TGTGCCAGCAGCGAATTTGGGGGGATAGATACGCAGTATTTT.

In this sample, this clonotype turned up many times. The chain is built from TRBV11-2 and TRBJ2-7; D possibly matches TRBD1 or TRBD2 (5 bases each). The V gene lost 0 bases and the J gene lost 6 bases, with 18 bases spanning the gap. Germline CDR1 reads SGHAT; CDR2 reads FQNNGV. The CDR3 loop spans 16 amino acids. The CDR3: CASSLEWGTPSAEQYF. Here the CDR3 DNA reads TGTGCCAGCAGCTTAGAATGGGGGACCCCATCCGCCGAGCAGTACTTC.

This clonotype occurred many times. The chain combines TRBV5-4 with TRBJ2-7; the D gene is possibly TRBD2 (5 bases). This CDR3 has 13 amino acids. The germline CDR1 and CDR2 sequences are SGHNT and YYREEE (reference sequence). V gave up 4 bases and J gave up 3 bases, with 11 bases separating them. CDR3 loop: CASSPEEGYEQYF. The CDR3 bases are TGTGCCAGCAGCCCGGAAGAGGGCTACGAGCAGTACTTC.

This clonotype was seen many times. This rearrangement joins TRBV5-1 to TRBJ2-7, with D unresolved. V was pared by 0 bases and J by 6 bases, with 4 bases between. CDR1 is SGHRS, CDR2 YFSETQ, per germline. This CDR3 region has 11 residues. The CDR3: CASSLVGEQYF. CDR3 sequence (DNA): TGCGCCAGCAGCTTGGTGGGCGAGCAGTACTTC.

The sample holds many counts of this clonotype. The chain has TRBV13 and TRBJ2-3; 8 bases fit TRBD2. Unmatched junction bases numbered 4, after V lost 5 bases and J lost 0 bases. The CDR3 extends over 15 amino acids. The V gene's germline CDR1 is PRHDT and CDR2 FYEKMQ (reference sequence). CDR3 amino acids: CASSRERGSTDTQYF. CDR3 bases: TGTGCCAGCAGCCGTGAGCGGGGGAGCACAGATACGCAGTATTTT.

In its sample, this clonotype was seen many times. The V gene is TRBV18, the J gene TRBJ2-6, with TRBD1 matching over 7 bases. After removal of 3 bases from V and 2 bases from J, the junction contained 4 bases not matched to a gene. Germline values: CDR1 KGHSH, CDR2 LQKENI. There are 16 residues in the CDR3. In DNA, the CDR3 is TGTGCCAGCTCACCGGCCCAGGGGGCTGGGGCCAACGTCCTGACTTTC. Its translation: CASSPAQGAGANVLTF.

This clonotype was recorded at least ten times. In nucleotides, the CDR3 is TGTGCCAGCAGCTTCTCAGGGAACGAGCAGTACTTC. This codes for CASSFSGNEQYF. The genes are TRBV13 and TRBJ2-7; tentative D call: TRBD1 (5 bases). Trimming left V 3 bases short and J 5 bases short, with 8 bases between. The CDR3 spans 12 residues. Germline-derived CDR1 and CDR2 are PRHDT and FYEKMQ (reference sequence). Full variable domain (rest looked up from reference TRBV13 and TRBJ2-7): AAGVIQSPRHLIKEKRETATLKCYPIPRHDTVYWYQQGPGQDPQFLISFYEKMQSDKGSIPDRFSAQQFSDYHSELNMSSLELGDSALYFCASSFSGNEQYFGPGTRLTVT.

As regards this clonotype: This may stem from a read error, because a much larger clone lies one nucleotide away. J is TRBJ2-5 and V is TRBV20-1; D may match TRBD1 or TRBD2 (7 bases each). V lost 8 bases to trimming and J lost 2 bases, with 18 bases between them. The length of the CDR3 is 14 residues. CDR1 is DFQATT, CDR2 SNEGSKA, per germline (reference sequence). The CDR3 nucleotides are TGCAGTACCATGGGAGGGACAGCACAAGAGACCCAGTACTTC. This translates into CSTMGGTAQETQYF.

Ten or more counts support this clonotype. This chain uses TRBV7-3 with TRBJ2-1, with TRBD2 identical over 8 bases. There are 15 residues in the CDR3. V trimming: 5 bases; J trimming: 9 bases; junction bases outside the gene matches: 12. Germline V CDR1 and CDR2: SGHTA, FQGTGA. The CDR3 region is CASSPKTGGPGEQFF. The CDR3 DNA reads TGTGCCAGCAGCCCCAAAACGGGGGGGCCTGGTGAGCAGTTCTTC.

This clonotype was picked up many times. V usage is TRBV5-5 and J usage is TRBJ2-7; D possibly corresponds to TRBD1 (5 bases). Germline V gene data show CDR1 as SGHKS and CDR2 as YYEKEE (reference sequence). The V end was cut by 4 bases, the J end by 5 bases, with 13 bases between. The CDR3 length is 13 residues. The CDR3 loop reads CASSPSAGNEQYF. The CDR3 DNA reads TGTGCCAGCAGCCCCTCAGCAGGGAACGAGCAGTACTTC. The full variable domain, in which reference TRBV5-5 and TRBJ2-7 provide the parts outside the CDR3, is DAGVTQSPTHLIKTRGQQVTLRCSPISGHKSVSWYQQVLGQGPQFIFQYYEKEERGRGNFPDRFSARQFPNYSSELNVNALLLGDSALYLCASSPSAGNEQYFGPGTRLTVT.

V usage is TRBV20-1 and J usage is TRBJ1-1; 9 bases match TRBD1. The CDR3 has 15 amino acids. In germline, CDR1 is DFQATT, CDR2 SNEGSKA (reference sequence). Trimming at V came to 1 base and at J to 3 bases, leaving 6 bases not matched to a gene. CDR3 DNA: TGCAGTGCTAGAGTCCTGGGACAGGGAGACACTGAAGCTTTCTTT. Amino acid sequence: CSARVLGQGDTEAFF.

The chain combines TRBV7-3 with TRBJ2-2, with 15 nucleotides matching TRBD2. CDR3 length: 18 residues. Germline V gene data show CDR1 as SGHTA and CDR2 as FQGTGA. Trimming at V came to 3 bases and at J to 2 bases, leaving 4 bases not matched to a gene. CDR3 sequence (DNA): TGTGCCAGCAGCTTTCCGGGACTAGCGGGGGGAAACACCGGGGAGCTGTTTTTT. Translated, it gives CASSFPGLAGGNTGELFF.

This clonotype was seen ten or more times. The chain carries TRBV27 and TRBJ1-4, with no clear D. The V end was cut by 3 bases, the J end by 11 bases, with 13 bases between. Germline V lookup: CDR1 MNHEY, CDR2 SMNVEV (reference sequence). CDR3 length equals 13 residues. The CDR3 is CASSFSYSGKLFF. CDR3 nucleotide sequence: TGTGCCAGCAGTTTTTCCTACTCTGGGAAACTGTTTTTT.

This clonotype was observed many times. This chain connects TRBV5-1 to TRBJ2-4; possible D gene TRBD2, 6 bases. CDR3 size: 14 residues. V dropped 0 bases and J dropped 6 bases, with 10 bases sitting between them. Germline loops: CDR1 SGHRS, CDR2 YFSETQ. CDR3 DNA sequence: TGCGCCAGCAGCTTGGGCGGGGAGGCAAACATTCAGTACTTC. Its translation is CASSLGGEANIQYF.

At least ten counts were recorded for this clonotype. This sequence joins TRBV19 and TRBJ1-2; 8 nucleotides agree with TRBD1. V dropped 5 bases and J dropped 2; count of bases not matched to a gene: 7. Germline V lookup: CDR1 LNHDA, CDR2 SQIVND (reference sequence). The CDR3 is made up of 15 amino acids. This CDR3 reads CASSLQGGRNYGYTF. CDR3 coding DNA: TGTGCCAGTAGTTTACAGGGGGGAAGGAACTATGGCTACACCTTC.

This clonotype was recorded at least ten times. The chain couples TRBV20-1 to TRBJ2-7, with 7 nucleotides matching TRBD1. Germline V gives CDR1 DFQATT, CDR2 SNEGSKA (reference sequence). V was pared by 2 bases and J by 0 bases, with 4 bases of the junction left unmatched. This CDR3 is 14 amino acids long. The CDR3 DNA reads TGCAGTGCTAGATCGGGACAGATCTCCTACGAGCAGTACTTC. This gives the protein CSARSGQISYEQYF.